The source of this T cell receptor beta chain is a study of T cell repertoires in cytomegalovirus infection (dated by TCRdb to about 2019). For the wider study: Donor HLA type was relevant to the analysis, because carriage of CMV infection together with the matching HLA type was indicated by public TCR beta signatures. General conclusions and limits of the study: In both this cohort and an independent roughly 330-donor cohort, the cumulative frequency of public TCR beta family members distinguished carriers of CMV infection plus the relevant HLA type. The ex vivo response was dominated by HLA-C-restricted CMV-specific TCR beta clonotypes, which also provided the single most frequent clonotype in two of eight donors.

The sequencer listed for this sample is Illumina HiSeq 1500. The public sequencing data were trimmed at Q25 with fastp and processed into clonotypes with MiXCR by TCRdb, which kept only in-frame beta chains. For every CDR3 protein sequence, its rows merge into one entry that carries the most common genes and DNA. This sample comprises roughly 630,000 distinct CDR3 sequences, 24% of them detected only once. Of the sample, roughly 8% falls within the top ten clones. In the case of this clonotype: The antigen this receptor binds is unknown. This may arise from a read error, as a much more abundant clone is one base away.

This TCR came from a human donor in good health (CMV status not recorded). Some clones in this sample may be carry-over from other donors' samples. Sequencing was carried out using CD8+ T cells from PBMCs.

The nucleotide sequence reads TGTGCCAGCATCCAGAGCGGGGAGAGCACAGATACGCGGTATTTT. Its translation is CASIQSGESTDTRYF. The chain was built from TRBV7-9 and TRBJ2-3; 7 middle bases align to TRBD2. From its cysteine to its phenylalanine, the CDR3 spans 15 amino acids. The DNA shown is the 45-base CDR3, in frame from base 1. The germline V gene (reference sequence) provides CDR1 SEHNR and CDR2 FQNEAQ.